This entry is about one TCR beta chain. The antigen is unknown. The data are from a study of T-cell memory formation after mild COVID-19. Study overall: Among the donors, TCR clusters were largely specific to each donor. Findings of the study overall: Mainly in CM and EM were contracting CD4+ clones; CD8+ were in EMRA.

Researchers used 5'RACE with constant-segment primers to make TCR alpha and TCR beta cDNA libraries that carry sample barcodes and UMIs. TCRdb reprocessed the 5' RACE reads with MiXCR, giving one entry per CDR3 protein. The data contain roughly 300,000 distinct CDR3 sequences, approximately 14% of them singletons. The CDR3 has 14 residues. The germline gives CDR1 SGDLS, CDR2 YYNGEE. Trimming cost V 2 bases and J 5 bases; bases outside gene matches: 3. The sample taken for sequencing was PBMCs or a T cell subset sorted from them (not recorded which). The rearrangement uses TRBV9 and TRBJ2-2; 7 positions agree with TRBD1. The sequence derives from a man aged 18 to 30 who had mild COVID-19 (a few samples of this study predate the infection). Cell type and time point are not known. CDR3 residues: CASSVGTVTGELFF. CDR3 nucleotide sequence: TGTGCCAGCAGCGTGGGGACAGTGACCGGGGAGCTGTTTTTT. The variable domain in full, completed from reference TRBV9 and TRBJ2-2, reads DSGVTQTPKHLITATGQRVTLRCSPRSGDLSVYWYQQSLDQGLQFLIQYYNGEERAKGNILERFSAQQFPDLHSELNLSSLELGDSALYFCASSVGTVTGELFFGEGSRLTVL.